The 20 T cell receptor beta chains below come from one sample, sequenced in a study of blood T cell repertoires in COVID-19. Profiling relied on immunoSEQ multiplex PCR, and the TCRdb table lists in-frame clones only, not all of them. The sample carries more than 200,000 clones, over 75% recorded once. Sequencing input: PBMCs or T cells enriched from blood (not recorded which). The receptors here all came from a man in his thirties or forties in a cohort exposed to, infected with or recovered from COVID-19 (not recorded which).

The chain combines TRBV5-5 with TRBJ1-2; no firm D call. This CDR3 is 13 amino acids long. Trimming removed 1 base from V and 8 bases from J, with 12 bases in between. Per germline, CDR1 SGHKS and CDR2 YYEKEE (reference sequence). Here the CDR3 DNA reads TGTGCCAGCAGCTTGTTTCCCAGGTGGGGCTACACCTTC. This gives the protein CASSLFPRWGYTF.

This CDR3 is CSASFAGQIFYEQYF. The CDR3 nucleotides read TGCAGTGCTAGTTTTGCCGGACAGATCTTCTACGAGCAGTACTTC. The gene calls are TRBV20-1 and TRBJ2-7; TRBD1 is a possible D gene (6 bases). The V end was cut by 3 bases, the J end by 3 bases, with 18 bases between. The CDR3 loop spans 15 amino acids. Germline loops: CDR1 DFQATT, CDR2 SNEGSKA (reference sequence).

This sequence joins TRBV3-1 (or the pseudogene TRBV3-2) and TRBJ1-1; D gene unclear. CDR1 LGHDT and CDR2 YNNKEL come from the germline V gene (reference sequence). The CDR3 runs 14 residues. The V and J ends lost 4 bases and 1 base respectively, with 10 bases between them. The CDR3 nucleotides are TGTGCCAGCAGCCCCCGGCGGCGGAACACTGAAGCTTTCTTT. It translates to CASSPRRRNTEAFF.

With regard to this clone: Compared with germline, one end of the junction differs, possibly owing to a read error. J is TRBJ1-2 and V is TRBV28; D may be TRBD1 (5 bases). The CDR3 spans 12 residues. In germline, CDR1 is MDHEN, CDR2 SYDVKM. The CDR3 region has the DNA TGTGCAAGCACCGGGGGGGTAAGCGGCTACACCTTC. It is translated as CASTGGVSGYTF.

This clone was counted a single time. The V and J genes are TRBV14 and TRBJ2-1, with a weak D call TRBD1 (6 bases). Trimming shortened V by 4 bases and J by 5 bases, and 12 bases separated the two germline ends. Germline CDR1 SGHDN, CDR2 FVKESK. The CDR3 loop spans 14 amino acids. The CDR3 is CASSLIGTHNEQFF. CDR3 in DNA: TGTGCCAGCAGCCTCATTGGGACACACAATGAGCAGTTCTTC.

The chain links TRBV19 to TRBJ2-1, with a possible D match to TRBD2 (6 bases). With 6 bases removed from V and 4 bases from J, the gap between germline ends came to 19 bases. The germline V gene has CDR1 LNHDA and CDR2 SQIVND (reference sequence). This CDR3 region has 16 residues. CDR3 in amino acids: CASSPPGSARYNEQFF. The CDR3 DNA follows: TGTGCCAGTAGCCCACCCGGGAGCGCTAGATACAATGAGCAGTTCTTC.

The chain uses TRBV4-2 and TRBJ1-5, with D unresolved. In germline, CDR1 is LGHNA, CDR2 YNFKEQ. The CDR3 has 14 residues. Trimming left V 2 bases short and J 4 bases short, with 9 bases between. The CDR3 nucleotides are TGTGCCAGCAGCCAAAACACCGAAAATCAGCCCCAGCATTTT. Translated, it gives CASSQNTENQPQHF.

The chain carries TRBV19 and TRBJ1-4, with D uncertain. Germline CDR1 is LNHDA and CDR2 is SQIVND (reference sequence). The CDR3 loop spans 11 amino acids. V was pared by 3 bases and J by 8 bases, with 4 bases between. The CDR3 sequence: CASSIGEKLFF. The CDR3 DNA reads as TGTGCCAGTAGTATCGGGGAAAAACTGTTTTTT.

The chain recombines TRBV7-2 with TRBJ1-2; D possibly corresponds to TRBD1 (6 bases). Germline V CDR1 and CDR2: SGHTA, FQGNSA. V gave up 11 bases and J gave up 2 bases, with 18 bases separating them. This CDR3 comprises 14 residues. The CDR3 spells CASEPGTPNYGYTF. The CDR3 DNA reads TGTGCCTCTGAACCCGGGACACCAAACTATGGCTACACCTTC. Combining the CDR3 with reference TRBV7-2 and TRBJ1-2 gives the whole variable domain GAGVSQSPSNKVTEKGKDVELRCDPISGHTALYWYRQSLGQGLEFLIYFQGNSAPDKSGLPSDRFSAERTGGSVSTLTIQRTQQEDSAVYLCASEPGTPNYGYTFGSGTRLTVV.

The gene calls are TRBV4-1 and TRBJ1-4; TRBD1 is a possible D gene (5 bases). With 0 bases removed from V and 3 bases from J, the gap between germline ends came to 8 bases. The germline V gene encodes CDR1 MGHRA and CDR2 YSYEKL. The CDR3 covers 15 residues. The CDR3 nucleotides are TGCGCCAGCAGCCAAGACAGGGTATCTAATGAAAAACTGTTTTTT. Amino acid sequence: CASSQDRVSNEKLFF.

This clone was seen only once. This chain joins TRBV18 and TRBJ2-3; possibly TRBD2 for D (5 bases). Per germline, CDR1 KGHSH and CDR2 LQKENI. V was pared by 8 bases and J by 1 base, with 13 bases between. This CDR3 has 14 amino acids. The CDR3, as DNA: TGTGCCAGCAGCGTGGTGGAGGGCACAGATACGCAGTATTTT. It is translated as CASSVVEGTDTQYF.

This sequence joins TRBV13 and TRBJ2-7; TRBD2 agrees at 8 bases. Germline CDR1 reads PRHDT; CDR2 reads FYEKMQ (reference sequence). J was trimmed by 9 bases and V by 6 bases; bases with no gene match: 10. This CDR3 comprises 13 residues. CDR3 residues: CASRSGGLTGQYF. CDR3 bases: TGTGCCAGCAGGAGCGGGGGACTCACAGGGCAGTACTTC.

The chain has TRBV7-8 and TRBJ2-7; TRBD1 agrees at 10 bases. The CDR3 consists of 13 residues. V trimming: 4 bases; J trimming: 6 bases; junction bases outside the gene matches: 3. The V gene's germline CDR1 is SGHVS and CDR2 FQNEAQ. CDR3 in amino acids: CASSSGTGVEQYF. For the CDR3, the DNA is TGTGCCAGCAGCTCCGGGACAGGGGTCGAGCAGTACTTC.

This rearrangement joins TRBV7-2 to TRBJ2-3, with 16 bases aligning to TRBD2. The germline CDR1 and CDR2 sequences are SGHTA and FQGNSA. The CDR3 loop spans 16 amino acids. V dropped 4 bases and J dropped 9; count of bases not matched to a gene: 7. CDR3 protein: CASSWGLAGGPVTQYF. DNA of the CDR3: TGTGCCAGCAGCTGGGGACTAGCGGGAGGGCCTGTAACGCAGTATTTT.

This clone was counted once. V is TRBV3-1 (or the pseudogene TRBV3-2) and J is TRBJ2-6; tentatively, D is TRBD2 (6 bases). This CDR3 region has 19 residues. Germline V gene lookup returns CDR1 LGHDT and CDR2 YNNKEL (reference sequence). V was clipped by 0 bases and J by 0 bases, with 15 bases between them. Here the CDR3 DNA reads TGTGCCAGCAGCCAAGATCCCATAGCGGCGTTCTCTGGGGCCAACGTCCTGACTTTC. Translation: CASSQDPIAAFSGANVLTF.

This sequence joins TRBV27 and TRBJ1-6; D is unclear. Trimming stripped 2 bases from V and 7 bases from J, with 12 bases between. The CDR3 contains 15 residues. From germline, CDR1 is MNHEY and CDR2 SMNVEV (reference sequence). The CDR3 DNA sequence: TGTGCCAGCAGTTTAAGTGGAGGAGTAAATTCACCCCTCCACTTT. This gives the protein CASSLSGGVNSPLHF.

This chain uses TRBV27 with TRBJ1-5, with D possibly matching TRBD1 (6 bases). Germline V gene data show CDR1 as MNHEY and CDR2 as SMNVEV (reference sequence). V gave up 2 bases and J gave up 3 bases, with 11 bases separating them. The CDR3 extends over 15 amino acids. CDR3 nucleotide sequence: TGTGCCAGCAGTTTACAGACAGGAACCAATCAGCCCCAGCATTTT. It codes for CASSLQTGTNQPQHF.

This rearrangement joins TRBV14 to TRBJ2-3, with 7 bases that match TRBD1. The length of the CDR3 is 15 residues. The germline gives CDR1 SGHDN, CDR2 FVKESK. The ends lost 3 bases at V and 5 bases at J; junction bases unmatched: 8. The CDR3 DNA reads TGTGCCAGCAGCCATAAACAGGGGCGGCAAGATACGCAGTATTTT. As protein: CASSHKQGRQDTQYF.

This clone is deemed medium-sized. The chain joins TRBV5-6 to TRBJ1-5, with D maybe TRBD1 (5 bases). Trimming took 4 bases from V and 0 from J, leaving 8 bases between them. The CDR3 totals 14 residues. Germline CDR1 is SGHDT and CDR2 is YYEEEE. CDR3 sequence reads: CASSRGSSNQPQHF. For the CDR3, the DNA is TGTGCCAGCAGCCGGGGGAGTAGCAATCAGCCCCAGCATTTT.

The rearrangement links TRBV19 to TRBJ1-5, with 12 bases matching TRBD1. CDR1 LNHDA and CDR2 SQIVND come from the germline V gene (reference sequence). The CDR3 is made up of 18 amino acids. J was trimmed by 1 base and V by 6 bases; bases with no gene match: 10. The CDR3 DNA follows: TGTGCCAGTAGGCGGACCGGGACAGGGGGCAACAGCAATCAGCCCCAGCATTTT. Translating gives CASRRTGTGGNSNQPQHF.